The 15 T cell receptor beta chains reported below all come from one sample, sequenced in a study of shared clonotypes between healthy human individuals (dated by TCRdb to the early 2020s). The library was produced with the immunoSEQ multiplex PCR assay. The source is immuneACCESS, and TCRdb retained only in-frame sequences with V and J called. Part of the clones is not carried over; for the studies checked, unresolved V genes explain less than half of this, and the remainder is unexplained. The sample yields about 2.4 million clones; 80% to 95% were counted once. Of the sample, about 0.38% falls within the top ten clones. The sequencing input was naive CD4+ T cells from PBMCs. This sample's cell subset or site label indicates: CD45RA+ positively selected. These receptors were collected from a young man in good health. Some clones in this sample may be carry-over from other donors' samples.

This clone has a handful of counts. The V and J genes are TRBV5-1 and TRBJ1-1; D unresolved. V dropped 5 bases and J dropped 11 bases, with 13 bases sitting between them. The CDR3 runs 11 residues. In germline, CDR1 is SGHRS, CDR2 YFSETQ. This CDR3 is CASRTGPEAFF. The DNA for the CDR3 is TGCGCCAGCAGGACGGGTCCCGAGGCTTTCTTT.

The rearrangement joins TRBV5-1 to TRBJ2-3; D perhaps matches TRBD2 (5 bases). Germline values: CDR1 SGHRS, CDR2 YFSETQ. The V end lost 2 bases, the J end lost 2 bases, and 12 bases lay between the germline ends. The CDR3 is 15 residues long. CDR3 sequence reads: CASSFAGPYTDTQYF. DNA for the CDR3: TGCGCCAGCAGCTTCGCGGGCCCCTACACAGATACGCAGTATTTT.

This clone was seen just once. The chain is built from TRBV21-1 and TRBJ2-7. TRBV21-1 is a listed pseudogene. CDR3 length: 21 residues. CDR3 amino acids: CASSKVLSGTEEYLSSYEQYF. CDR3 in DNA: TGTGCCAGCAGCAAAGTACTTAGTGGGACGGAGGAATATTTAAGCTCCTACGAGCAGTACTTC.

The chain has TRBV28 and TRBJ1-3, with TRBD1 matching 7 bases. The germline CDR1 and CDR2 sequences are MDHEN and SYDVKM. Trimming at V came to 8 bases and at J to 3 bases, leaving 13 bases not matched to a gene. There are 16 residues in the CDR3. The chain's CDR3 is CASAPGGGFYGNTIYF. The CDR3, as DNA: TGTGCCAGCGCTCCAGGGGGAGGGTTTTATGGAAACACCATATATTTT.

This chain connects TRBV5-5 to TRBJ2-1; 9 bases align to TRBD1. V was pared by 3 bases and J by 6 bases, with 10 bases of the junction left unmatched. From germline, CDR1 is SGHKS and CDR2 YYEKEE (reference sequence). CDR3 size: 16 residues. The CDR3 reads CASSWGRDRALNEQFF. The CDR3 nucleotides read TGTGCCAGCAGCTGGGGGCGGGACAGGGCCCTCAATGAGCAGTTCTTC.

The genes are TRBV19 and TRBJ2-3, with TRBD1 matching 8 bases. CDR3 size: 16 residues. V was pared by 6 bases and J by 1 base, with 9 bases of the junction left unmatched. Germline V gives CDR1 LNHDA, CDR2 SQIVND (reference sequence). CDR3 in amino acids: CASSAGQGRGTDTQYF. For the CDR3, the DNA is TGTGCCAGTAGCGCCGGACAGGGAAGGGGCACAGATACGCAGTATTTT.

This chain connects TRBV6-6 to TRBJ2-3; perhaps TRBD2 as D (6 bases). Germline V gene data show CDR1 as MNHNY and CDR2 as SVGAGI (reference sequence). The V end lost 6 bases, the J end lost 3 bases, and 10 bases lay between the germline ends. The CDR3 loop spans 13 amino acids. The CDR3 region is CASRRERTDTQYF. The CDR3 coding sequence is TGTGCCAGCAGACGGGAGAGGACAGATACGCAGTATTTT.

This chain links TRBV5-3 with TRBJ1-2, with D maybe TRBD1 (6 bases). TRBV5-3 is flagged as an ORF with uncertain function. V was shortened by 5 bases and J by 7 bases, with 18 bases between the two germline ends. The CDR3 loop spans 14 amino acids. CDR3 bases: TGTGCCAGAAGTAATACTTCCCACAGGGTTGGCTACACCTTC. Translation gives CARSNTSHRVGYTF.

This chain joins TRBV9 and TRBJ2-7, with 11 bases identical to TRBD1. Germline loops: CDR1 SGDLS, CDR2 YYNGEE. The CDR3 has 15 amino acids. V lost 4 bases to trimming and J lost 4 bases; unmatched junction nucleotides: 7. CDR3 in amino acids: CASSSGQGASYEQYF. The CDR3 bases are TGTGCCAGCAGCTCCGGACAGGGGGCTTCGTACGAGCAGTACTTC.

The chain uses TRBV5-1 and TRBJ2-2, with D possibly being TRBD2 (5 bases). Trimming removed 4 bases from V and 3 bases from J, with 13 bases in between. This CDR3 has 15 residues. Germline V gene lookup returns CDR1 SGHRS and CDR2 YFSETQ. Here the CDR3 reads CASSAGAADTGELFF. In DNA, the CDR3 is TGCGCCAGCAGCGCGGGCGCAGCAGACACCGGGGAGCTGTTTTTT.

This sequence joins TRBV18 and TRBJ1-1; tentative D call: TRBD1 (5 bases). Germline V CDR1 and CDR2: KGHSH, LQKENI. V lost 2 bases and J lost 5, with 15 bases in between. The CDR3 has 15 amino acids. This CDR3 is CASSPGRGAGTEAFF. The CDR3 DNA is TGTGCCAGCTCACCAGGTCGAGGGGCGGGAACTGAAGCTTTCTTT. Combining the CDR3 with reference TRBV18 and TRBJ1-1 gives the whole variable domain NAGVMQNPRHLVRRRGQEARLRCSPMKGHSHVYWYRQLPEEGLKFMVYLQKENIIDESGMPKERFSAEFPKEGPSILRIQQVVRGDSAAYFCASSPGRGAGTEAFFGQGTRLTVV.

The chain combines TRBV2 with TRBJ1-2; D not resolved. Looked up from germline, CDR1 is SNHLY and CDR2 is FYNNEI. Trimming took 2 bases from V and 2 from J, leaving 12 bases between them. The CDR3 spans 15 residues. The DNA for the CDR3 is TGTGCCAGCAGTGAATGGCCATCAGGAAACTATGGCTACACCTTC. The encoded protein is CASSEWPSGNYGYTF.

J is TRBJ2-1 and V is TRBV7-6; possible D gene TRBD1, 5 bases. Germline CDR1 is SGHVS and CDR2 is FNYEAQ. V was cut by 5 bases and J by 8 bases, with 10 bases left in between. The CDR3 length is 12 residues. CDR3 amino acids: CASSPIGDEQFF. For the CDR3, the DNA is TGTGCCAGCAGCCCGATAGGGGATGAGCAGTTCTTC.

About this clone: Other DNA variants within this sample encode the same CDR3. V gene TRBV5-1 combines with J gene TRBJ1-5, with TRBD1 matching over 7 bases. CDR3 length: 14 amino acids. Per germline, CDR1 SGHRS and CDR2 YFSETQ. V shed 4 bases and J 7 bases; nucleotides not matched to a gene: 8. As DNA, the CDR3 is TGCGCCAGCAGCCTCGGGACAGTAGGCCAGCCCCAGCATTTT. Its translation: CASSLGTVGQPQHF.

This clone appeared once. The chain is built from TRBV7-3 and TRBJ2-1; no clear D. Looked up from germline, CDR1 is SGHTA and CDR2 is FQGTGA. Trimming removed 5 bases from V and 6 bases from J, with 11 bases in between. The CDR3 sequence is 13 residues long. The CDR3 sequence: CASSLRMGNEQFF. The CDR3 DNA is TGTGCCAGCAGCCTGAGGATGGGCAATGAGCAGTTCTTC.